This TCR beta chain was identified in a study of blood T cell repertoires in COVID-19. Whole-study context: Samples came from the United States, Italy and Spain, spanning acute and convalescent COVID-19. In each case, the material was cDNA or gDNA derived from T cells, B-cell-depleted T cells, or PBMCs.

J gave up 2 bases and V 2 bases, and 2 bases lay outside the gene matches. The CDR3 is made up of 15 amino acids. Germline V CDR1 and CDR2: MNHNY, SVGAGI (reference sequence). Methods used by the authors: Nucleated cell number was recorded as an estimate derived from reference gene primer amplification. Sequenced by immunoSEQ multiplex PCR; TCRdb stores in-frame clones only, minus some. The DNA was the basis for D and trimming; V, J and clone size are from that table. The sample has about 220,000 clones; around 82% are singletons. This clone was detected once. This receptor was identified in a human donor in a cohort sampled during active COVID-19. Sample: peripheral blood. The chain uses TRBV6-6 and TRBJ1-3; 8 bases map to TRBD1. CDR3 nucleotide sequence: TGTGCCAGCAGTTACGACAGGGGACCTGGAAACACCATATATTTT. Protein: CASSYDRGPGNTIYF.